This T cell receptor beta chain was observed in a study of CD8 T cells in Susac syndrome. Reverse transcription of about 0.5 to 1 ug RNA was carried out with random hexamers. Amplification of TCR beta CDR3 by immunoSEQ multiplex PCR spanned 54 Vbeta and 13 Jbeta. Via MiXCR, TCRdb re-called the immunoSEQ multiplex PCR reads, giving one row per CDR3 protein. Of 150,000 to 200,000 distinct CDR3 sequences in the sample, over 85% were seen once. TCR beta sequencing covered blood CD8+ and CD4+ T cells. The CDR3 consists of 14 residues. The germline V gene encodes CDR1 SQVTM and CDR2 ANQGSEA. Between the trimmed V and J ends, which lost 6 bases and 6 bases, there was a span of 17 bases.

This TCR came from a human donor in good health. The rearrangement joins TRBV29-1 to TRBJ2-2, with D perhaps being TRBD1 or TRBD2 (5 bases each). The specimen was CD4+ T cells from PBMCs. In DNA form, the CDR3 reads TGCAGCGTCTCCGGGACCAACGGGGCCGGGGAGCTGTTTTTT. Its protein is CSVSGTNGAGELFF.